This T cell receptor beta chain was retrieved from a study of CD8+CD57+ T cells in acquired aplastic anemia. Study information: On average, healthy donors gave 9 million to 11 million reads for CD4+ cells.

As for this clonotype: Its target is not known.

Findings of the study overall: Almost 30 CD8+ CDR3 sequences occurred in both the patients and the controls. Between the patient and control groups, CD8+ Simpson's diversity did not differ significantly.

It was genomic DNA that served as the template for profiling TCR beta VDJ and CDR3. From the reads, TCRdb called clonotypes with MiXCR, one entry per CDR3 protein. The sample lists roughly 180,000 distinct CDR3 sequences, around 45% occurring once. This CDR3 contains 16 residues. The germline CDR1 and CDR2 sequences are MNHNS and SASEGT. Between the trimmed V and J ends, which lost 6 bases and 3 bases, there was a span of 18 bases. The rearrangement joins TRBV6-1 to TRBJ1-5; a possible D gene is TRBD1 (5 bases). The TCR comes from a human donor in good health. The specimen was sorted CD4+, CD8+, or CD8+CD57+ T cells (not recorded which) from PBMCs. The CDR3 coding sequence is TGTGCCAGCAGACTCCGGGACGGAATAAACAATCAGCCCCAGCATTTT. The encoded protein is CASRLRDGINNQPQHF.